The T cell receptor (beta chain) under discussion was sequenced for a study of blood T cells in healthy people across ages. The study, taken as a whole, reports: As age increased, TCR beta diversity per million T cells fell in a roughly linear fashion.

Sample-barcoded 5' priming and a J-beta primer mix drove a second PCR of roughly 6 to 12 cycles. Each cDNA molecule was tagged by a template-switch adaptor that had 12 random nucleotides. All samples yielded 2.5 million or more CDR3-containing paired-end reads. MiXCR, applied by TCRdb to the 5' RACE reads, yields one record per CDR3 protein. The profile covers approximately 830,000 distinct CDR3 sequences, with approximately 65% appearing a single time and roughly a quarter taken by the ten largest. The CDR3 extends over 13 amino acids. V shed 7 bases and J shed 2 bases, with 10 bases lying between them. Germline V lookup: CDR1 LNHNV, CDR2 YYDKDF (reference sequence). Notes on this clonotype: Its antigen is unidentified.

Each individual donor underwent a draw of about 9.1 milliliters of peripheral blood. The TCR originated in a man aged 25-45 years in good health. This chain links TRBV15 with TRBJ2-3; possibly TRBD2 for D (7 bases). Sequencing input: blood. CDR3 DNA sequence: TGTGCCACCACAGGGGACTACACAGATACGCAGTATTTT. This translates into CATTGDYTDTQYF.